These T cell receptor beta chains were read from a single sample in a study of CD4 T cells in relation to SARS-CoV-2 and coronaviruses. Using immunoSEQ multiplex PCR, the repertoire was profiled, and TCRdb retains in-frame clones only, with some absent. The sample has fewer than 45,000 clones, over 75% seen once; the top ten hold 1% to 1.5%. For these receptors, no antigen is known. The sample consisted of naive CD4+ T cells from PBMCs, cultured in vitro. The receptors shown here come from an adult with COVID-19. Both conserved end residues are part of each CDR3. A D gene is named only where the DNA matches it firmly. The listing skips clone size in some rows; elsewhere it reads once, few, many or a size class.

D	size	V	J	DNA	CDR3
-	-	TRBV15	TRBJ2-6	TGTGCCACCAGCAGAGATAGAAGGACCGGGGCCAACGTCCTGACTTTC	CATSRDRRTGANVLTF
TRBD1	-	TRBV19	TRBJ2-4	TGTGCCAGTAGTCGAGGGACAGAAAAAAACATTCAGTACTTC	CASSRGTEKNIQYF
-	once	TRBV28	TRBJ1-2	TGTGCCAGCAGTTTCCCAGGACAGCTTTGGAGGGGCTACACCTTC	CASSFPGQLWRGYTF
TRBD2	-	TRBV24-1	TRBJ2-1	TGTGCCACCAGTGGGGTCGGGAGGGGTAGTGAGCAGTTCTTC	CATSGVGRGSEQFF
-	few	TRBV4-1	TRBJ2-2	TGCGCCAGCAGCCCGAGCTACGGGCGGCCCGGGGAGCTGTTTTTT	CASSPSYGRPGELFF
-	-	TRBV29-1	TRBJ2-3	TGCAGCGTTGTTGTTGCAGGGAAGTTGGGGTGGGATACGCAGTATTTT	CSVVVAGKLGWDTQYF
TRBD2	once	TRBV5-1	TRBJ2-1	TGCGCCAGCAGGTCGACTAGCGGGAGGTATGAGCAGTTCTTC	CASRSTSGRYEQFF
TRBD1	once	TRBV10-3	TRBJ1-5	TGTGCCATCAGGGGACAGGGAACCGGCCAGCCCCAGCATTTT	CAIRGQGTGQPQHF
TRBD1	-	TRBV18	TRBJ1-1	TGTGCCAGCTCACAGGGACAGCGGAACACTGAAGCTTTCTTT	CASSQGQRNTEAFF
-	once	TRBV29-1	TRBJ1-1	TGCAGCGTTGCCCGCCCGGGGGACACTGAAGCTTTCTTT	CSVARPGDTEAFF
-	-	TRBV9	TRBJ1-1	TGTGCCAGCAGCAAGTCCAACACTGAAGCTTTCTTT	CASSKSNTEAFF
TRBD1	once	TRBV5-1	TRBJ2-5	TGCGCCAGCAGCGGGGGACAGAAAGAGACCCAGTACTTC	CASSGGQKETQYF
TRBD1	-	TRBV2	TRBJ1-4	TGTGCCAGCCGGGACAGGGGCCGCCCCACGGGCCGTGAAAAACTGTTTTTT	CASRDRGRPTGREKLFF
-	-	TRBV3-1/TRBV3-2	TRBJ2-2	TGTGCCAGCAGCCAACCCCCTCCGACCGGGGAGCTGTTTTTT	CASSQPPPTGELFF
-	-	TRBV2	TRBJ1-5	TGTGCCAGCAGTGAATCGCAGGGCCAGCCCCAGCATTTT	CASSESQGQPQHF
TRBD2	-	TRBV7-2	TRBJ2-1	TGTGCCAGCAGCTTAGTATCCACTAGCGGGAGCAATGAGCAGTTCTTC	CASSLVSTSGSNEQFF
-	-	TRBV6-1	TRBJ2-7	TGTGCCAGCAGTCCTGACGGCGAGCAGTACTTC	CASSPDGEQYF
-	-	TRBV5-1	TRBJ2-5	TGCGCCAGCAGCTTGGTGCCTCGAGAGACCCAGTACTTC	CASSLVPRETQYF
-	-	TRBV7-2	TRBJ2-1	TGTGCCAGCAGCTTAGTCCGGGGCGTAGCGTCTTTCAATGAGCAGTTCTTC	CASSLVRGVASFNEQFF
TRBD2	few	TRBV30	TRBJ2-7	TGTGCCTGGGCGTCACTAGCGGGAGTTCAGTACTTC	CAWASLAGVQYF
-	-	TRBV12-3/TRBV12-4	TRBJ2-3	TGTGCCAGCAGCCCAGGGGGGGGACAGCAGTATTTT	CASSPGGGQQYF
-	-	TRBV7-2	TRBJ2-1	TGTGCCAGCAGCTTAGTTACAGGGTTCAATGAGCAGTTCTTC	CASSLVTGFNEQFF
-	-	TRBV7-2	TRBJ1-2	TGTGCCAGCAGCTTAGCGCGGACAGAAAACTATGGCTACACCTTC	CASSLARTENYGYTF
-	few	TRBV18	TRBJ1-3	TGTGCCAGCTCACCTACACAGGGATCCGGAAACACCATATATTTT	CASSPTQGSGNTIYF
TRBD2	-	TRBV29-1	TRBJ2-7	TGCAGCGTTGCGGCGCGGGAGCCAACCTACGAGCAGTACTTC	CSVAAREPTYEQYF
-	-	TRBV9	TRBJ1-2	TGTGCCAGCAGCGTAGATCATAACTATGGCTACACCTTC	CASSVDHNYGYTF
-	-	TRBV6-6	TRBJ1-5	TGTGCCAGCAGGGGTGGCAATCAGCCCCAGCATTTT	CASRGGNQPQHF
-	-	TRBV5-4	TRBJ2-5	TGTGCCAGCAGCTTCTGGGACGGCCAAGAGACCCAGTACTTC	CASSFWDGQETQYF
-	-	TRBV2	TRBJ2-7	TGTGCCAGCAGAAGAGAAGTTCCCGCGACCTACGAGCAGTACTTC	CASRREVPATYEQYF
-	once	TRBV14	TRBJ2-1	TGTGCCAGCAGCCTGGAAGACAATGAGCAGTTCTTC	CASSLEDNEQFF
TRBD2	-	TRBV14	TRBJ2-1	TGTGCCAGCAGCCAAGGGGGGGGGACGGGAACCTACAATGAGCAGTTCTTC	CASSQGGGTGTYNEQFF
-	-	TRBV7-6	TRBJ2-1	TGTGCCAGCAGCTTAGCTCCGGCCTCCTACAATGAGCAGTTCTTC	CASSLAPASYNEQFF
-	once	TRBV28	TRBJ1-2	TGTGCCAGCAGTTTATTGTCGAGGGGCCCTATCGGCTACACCTTC	CASSLLSRGPIGYTF
-	few	TRBV2	TRBJ2-1	TGTGCCAGCAGTGAAAACCGGGTTTCCTACAATGAGCAGTTCTTC	CASSENRVSYNEQFF
TRBD2	-	TRBV12-5	TRBJ2-3	TGTGCTAGTGCCCCGGGGGGGGTCGGCACAGATACGCAGTATTTT	CASAPGGVGTDTQYF
TRBD1	-	TRBV11-3	TRBJ2-5	TGTGCCAGCAGCCCTTCCGGACAGGGGGCTAGGGAGACCCAGTACTTC	CASSPSGQGARETQYF
TRBD1	-	TRBV5-4	TRBJ2-7	TGTGCCAGCAGCTTGTCGGACAGGGTCTCCTACGAGCAGTACTTC	CASSLSDRVSYEQYF
-	-	TRBV5-1	TRBJ2-7	TGCGCCAGCAGCGGACACTACACAGGGGAGCAGTACTTC	CASSGHYTGEQYF
TRBD1	-	TRBV5-1	TRBJ2-1	TGCGCCAGCAATCCGGGACAGGGTTCCTACAATGAGCAGTTCTTC	CASNPGQGSYNEQFF
-	few	TRBV24-1	TRBJ2-2	TGTGCCACCAGTGATCATCCTAGAACCGGGGAGCTGTTTTTT	CATSDHPRTGELFF
-	once	TRBV28	TRBJ2-5	TGTGCCAGCAGTTTAGGAACTACCCCGACCCAGTACTTC	CASSLGTTPTQYF
-	-	TRBV12-3/TRBV12-4	TRBJ1-4	TGTGCCAGCAGTTTCCCCCATGGGAAACTGTTTTTT	CASSFPHGKLFF
TRBD1	-	TRBV19	TRBJ1-1	TGTGCCAGTAGCGCCACCCGACAGGGTCGGGGGAACACTGAAGCTTTCTTT	CASSATRQGRGNTEAFF